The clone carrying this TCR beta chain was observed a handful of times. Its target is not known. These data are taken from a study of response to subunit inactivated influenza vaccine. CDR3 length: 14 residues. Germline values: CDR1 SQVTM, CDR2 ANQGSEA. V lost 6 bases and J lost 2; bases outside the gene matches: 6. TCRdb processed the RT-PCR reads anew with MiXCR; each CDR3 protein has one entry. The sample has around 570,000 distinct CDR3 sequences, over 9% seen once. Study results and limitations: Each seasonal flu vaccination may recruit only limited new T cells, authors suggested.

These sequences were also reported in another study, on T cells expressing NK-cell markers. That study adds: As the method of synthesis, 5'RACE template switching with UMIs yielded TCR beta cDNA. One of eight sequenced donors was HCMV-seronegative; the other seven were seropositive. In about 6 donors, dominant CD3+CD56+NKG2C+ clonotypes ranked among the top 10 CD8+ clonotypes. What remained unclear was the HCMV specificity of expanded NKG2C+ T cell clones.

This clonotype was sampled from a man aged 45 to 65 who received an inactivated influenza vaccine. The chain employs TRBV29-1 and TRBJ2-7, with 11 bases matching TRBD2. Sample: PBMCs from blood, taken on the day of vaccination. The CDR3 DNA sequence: TGCAGCGTGGTACCGGGACTAGCGGCCTACGAGCAGTACTTC. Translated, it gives CSVVPGLAAYEQYF.